This T cell receptor beta chain was identified in a study of T cell responses to AZD1222 COVID-19 vaccine. Study-level points and caveats: At 160-218 and 743-854, vaccine-associated CD4 TCRs were dominant, and they spanned spike.

TCRdb keeps only in-frame clones here, not all; method: immunoSEQ multiplex PCR. The sample has 75,000 to 85,000 clones, roughly nine tenths seen once; the top ten hold about 9.9%. J lost 0 bases, V lost 2 bases, and 1 base had no gene match. CDR3 length equals 17 residues. Germline-derived CDR1 and CDR2 are SGHTA and FQGNSA. About this clone itself: What it binds is unknown.

The clonotype was recovered from an adult who received the AZD1222 COVID-19 vaccine. The sequences come from peripheral blood, collected 28 days after the second AZD1222 dose. The chain has TRBV7-2 and TRBJ2-6; 10 bases agree with TRBD2. In nucleotides, the CDR3 is TGTGCCAGCAGCTTAAGCGGGGGGGCCTCTGGGGCCAACGTCCTGACTTTC. Translated, it gives CASSLSGGASGANVLTF.